This T cell receptor beta chain stems from a study of blood T cell repertoires in COVID-19. For the study at large: PBMCs, B-cell-depleted T cells, or T cells provided the cDNA or gDNA that made up the material.

The germline V gene encodes CDR1 LGHDT and CDR2 YNNKEL (reference sequence). The CDR3 is made up of 15 amino acids. Trimming took 2 bases from V and 5 from J, leaving 13 bases between them. Recruitment covered roughly 22 US areas and drew participants whose ages spanned roughly 18 to 100 years. Cohorts were based on clinical histories the participants reported. Two consecutive negative NP/OP PCR tests, clearance, or resolved symptoms defined Cohort 3 recovery. The table came from immunoSEQ multiplex PCR; TCRdb's copy has only in-frame clones and leaves some out. The table has around 310,000 clones, 80% to 90% seen once.

This sequence joins TRBV3-1 (or the pseudogene TRBV3-2) and TRBJ1-5; possibly TRBD1 for D (6 bases). The sample taken for sequencing was PBMCs or T cells enriched from blood (not recorded which). This receptor was identified in a man aged 30 to 39 who had recovered from COVID-19. For the CDR3, the DNA is TGTGCCAGCAGCCAATTTGGGGGCAACGATCAGCCCCAGCATTTT. It yields the protein CASSQFGGNDQPQHF.